These 8 T cell receptor beta chains originate from one sample sequenced in a study of control samples from healthy donors and cancer patients. The data were produced by immunoSEQ multiplex PCR, yet TCRdb's version contains in-frame clones alone and is incomplete. The sample records 60,000 to 75,000 clones, around 90% being singletons. Sequencing was performed on PBMCs. The receptors here all came from a man aged 60 to 69 with colorectal cancer.

CDR3 in DNA: TGTGCCAGCAGCTTGGCTGGGACCGATCAGCCCCAGCATTTT. It specifies CASSLAGTDQPQHF. This chain connects TRBV5-6 to TRBJ1-5; a weak D match, TRBD1 (5 bases). Germline CDR1 and CDR2: SGHDT and YYEEEE. Trimming removed 0 bases from V and 5 bases from J, with 9 bases in between. CDR3 size: 14 residues.

This rearrangement joins TRBV19 to TRBJ1-6; 7 bases line up with TRBD1. Per germline, CDR1 LNHDA and CDR2 SQIVND (reference sequence). Trimming at V came to 11 bases and at J to 7 bases, leaving 11 bases not matched to a gene. The CDR3 is 14 amino acids. The CDR3 DNA is TGTGCCTGTACAACCGGGACAGCAAATTCACCCCTCCACTTT. It yields the protein CACTTGTANSPLHF.

V is TRBV7-3 and J is TRBJ2-1; unclear D gene. Looked up from germline, CDR1 is SGHTA and CDR2 is FQGTGA. The CDR3 is made up of 13 amino acids. V was clipped by 2 bases and J by 5 bases, with 7 bases between them. The CDR3 sequence is CASSLGENNEQFF. The CDR3 DNA follows: TGTGCCAGCAGCTTAGGGGAAAACAATGAGCAGTTCTTC. Drawing the rest from reference TRBV7-3 and TRBJ2-1, the complete variable domain is GAGVSQTPSNKVTEKGKYVELRCDPISGHTALYWYRQSLGQGPEFLIYFQGTGAADDSGLPNDRFFAVRPEGSVSTLKIQRTERGDSAVYLCASSLGENNEQFFGPGTRLTVL.

This rearrangement joins TRBV11-3 to TRBJ2-1; 9 bases match TRBD1. CDR1 is SGHNT and CDR2 is YENEEA in the germline V gene. V was clipped by 5 bases and J by 7 bases; unmatched bases: 9. The length of the CDR3 is 15 residues. The CDR3 loop reads CASSADRGPFNEQFF. CDR3 in DNA: TGTGCCAGCAGCGCGGACAGGGGCCCGTTTAATGAGCAGTTCTTC.

The rearrangement uses TRBV5-4 and TRBJ2-2, with unresolved D. Germline values: CDR1 SGHNT, CDR2 YYREEE (reference sequence). The CDR3 runs 16 residues. Deletions cut 0 bases from V and 3 bases from J, with 12 bases between. The CDR3 DNA follows: TGTGCCAGCAGCTTGGGCCCCAGAAGGGACACCGGGGAGCTGTTTTTT. Translated: CASSLGPRRDTGELFF.

The chain recombines TRBV19 with TRBJ1-5; TRBD1 might be the D (5 bases). V was shortened by 1 base and J by 4 bases, with 11 bases between the two germline ends. The CDR3 is 15 residues long. CDR1 and CDR2 from the germline V gene are LNHDA and SQIVND (reference sequence). The CDR3 reads CASSIGTRANQPQHF. The CDR3 DNA reads TGTGCCAGTAGTATAGGTACCAGGGCTAATCAGCCCCAGCATTTT.

This sequence joins TRBV2 and TRBJ2-3, with 7 bases aligning to TRBD1. Germline V gene sequence: CDR1 SNHLY, CDR2 FYNNEI. The CDR3 runs 15 residues. V lost 7 bases and J lost 2; bases outside the gene matches: 9. Here the CDR3 DNA reads TGTGCCAGCACCAAGCAGGGGGATCTCACAGATACGCAGTATTTT. Encoded protein: CASTKQGDLTDTQYF.

This sequence joins TRBV2 and TRBJ2-1; a weak D match, TRBD2 (6 bases). This CDR3 is 15 amino acids long. Germline V gene sequence: CDR1 SNHLY, CDR2 FYNNEI. Trimming left V 0 bases short and J 8 bases short, with 14 bases between. The CDR3 here is CASSEAQDYSYEQFF. Here the CDR3 DNA reads TGTGCCAGCAGTGAAGCGCAGGACTACTCTTATGAGCAGTTCTTC.